This TCR beta chain was profiled in a study of cytomegalovirus exposure and HLA in healthy donors. CDR3 size: 15 residues. V was cut by 2 bases and J by 5 bases, with 15 bases left in between. From germline, CDR1 is SGHRS and CDR2 YFSETQ. PCR involved 60 Vbeta and 13 Jbeta primers. The assay was immunoSEQ multiplex PCR, and TCRdb's table has in-frame clones only and misses some. The data hold about 97,000 clones, with roughly 60% observed a single time. This clone has more than one count but fewer than ten. Its antigen is unidentified. While unrecorded immune exposures were likely, the donors were nominally healthy when sampled. Findings and caveats of the study: The study designated 150 or so TCR beta chains cytomegalovirus-associated. TCR beta V segments were, for the most part, productive about 87% or about 30% of the time in an earlier analysis. Differences between HLA loci emerged in a later analysis of TCR association rates, with DRB1 most and HLA-C fewest.

This sequence was found in a human donor in good health. The chain couples TRBV5-1 to TRBJ2-3; D is uncertain. The sample consisted of PBMCs. The CDR3 bases are TGCGCCAGCAGCTTAACCGTCACGGTCGGAGATACGCAGTATTTT. Translated: CASSLTVTVGDTQYF.